The clone carrying this T cell receptor beta chain was found many times. Its antigen is not identified. This record comes from a study of response to subunit inactivated influenza vaccine. Study conclusions and caveats: Each seasonal influenza vaccination recruits few new T cells, the authors suggested.

There are 15 residues in the CDR3. In germline, CDR1 is MDHEN, CDR2 SYDVKM. Trimming took 1 base from V and 7 from J; bases not matched to a gene: 4. TCRdb processed the RT-PCR reads anew with MiXCR; each CDR3 protein has one entry. This sample has roughly 780,000 distinct CDR3 sequences, with around a sixth found just once. This specimen was PBMCs from blood, taken 4 to 6 days after vaccination. This clonotype was obtained from a man between 45 and 60 years old who received an inactivated influenza vaccine. The rearrangement links TRBV28 to TRBJ1-6, with TRBD1 matching 7 bases. In DNA, the CDR3 is TGTGCCAGCAGTTTATTTGGGACAGAGAATTCACCCCTCCACTTT. Its protein is CASSLFGTENSPLHF.